This TCR beta chain emerged from a study of regulatory T cells in long-lasting Graves disease. Study findings and constraints: Limited samples may have lowered accuracy. Persistent cases favored TRBV28, TRBJ1-2 and TRBJ2-5.

On this clonotype: The antigen remains undetermined.

Germline lookup yields CDR1 SGHAT and CDR2 FQNNGV. CDR3 length: 20 residues. V shed 0 bases, J shed 8 bases, and the junction held 19 bases outside the gene matches. Building of the TCR beta libraries involved iRepertoire HTBI primers and Arm-PCR of CDR3 regions. TCRdb analysed the multiplex PCR reads with MiXCR anew, one entry per CDR3 protein. The table has under 450,000 distinct CDR3 sequences, around 23% seen once. Time point specified: persistent/refractory GD, antithyroid drugs over 5 years with positive TRAb. PBMCs provided the RNA from which the TCR library was made. The rearrangement uses TRBV11-2 and TRBJ2-1; TRBD2 agrees at 10 bases. This clonotype was sampled from a woman between 40 and 55 years old with Graves disease. Sequencing used peripheral blood mononuclear cells (PBMCs), obtained when the disease was refractory, from a patient treated with antithyroid drugs. The CDR3 coding sequence is TGTGCCAGCAGCTTAGATCGATTTGCGAGCGGGAGGGCAATGGGGTATGAGCAGTTCTTC. Its protein product is CASSLDRFASGRAMGYEQFF. Supplemented by reference TRBV11-2 and TRBJ2-1, the full variable domain reads EAGVAQSPRYKIIEKRQSVAFWCNPISGHATLYWYQQILGQGPKLLIQFQNNGVVDDSQLPKDRFSAERLKGVDSTLKIQPAKLEDSAVYLCASSLDRFASGRAMGYEQFFGPGTRLTVL.